This TCR beta chain was identified in a study of blood T cells in healthy people across ages. Study details: Template switching retrieved approximately one barcoded beta molecule for each two T cells. The study, taken as a whole, reports: It was not known whether donors were CMV positive (a possible confounder of expanded clonotype changes).

As regards this clonotype: What it recognizes is unknown.

The V and J ends lost 1 base and 8 bases respectively, with 5 bases between them. The CDR3 spans 11 residues. Germline V gene sequence: CDR1 SGHTA, CDR2 FQGNSA. Primers used in a second PCR of roughly 6 to 11 cycles were a sample-barcoded 5' primer and a J-beta primer mix. TCRdb re-derived calls from the 5' RACE reads in MiXCR, one entry per CDR3 protein. This sample has over 600,000 distinct CDR3 sequences; approximately 21% occur once, and the top ten carry more than 3%. This chain links TRBV7-2 with TRBJ1-1; the D is unclear. This TCR derives from a man between 65 and 85 years old in good health. Sample: blood. CDR3 coding DNA: TGTGCCAGCAGCTTAGTAAGAGAAGCTTTCTTT. The encoded protein is CASSLVREAFF.